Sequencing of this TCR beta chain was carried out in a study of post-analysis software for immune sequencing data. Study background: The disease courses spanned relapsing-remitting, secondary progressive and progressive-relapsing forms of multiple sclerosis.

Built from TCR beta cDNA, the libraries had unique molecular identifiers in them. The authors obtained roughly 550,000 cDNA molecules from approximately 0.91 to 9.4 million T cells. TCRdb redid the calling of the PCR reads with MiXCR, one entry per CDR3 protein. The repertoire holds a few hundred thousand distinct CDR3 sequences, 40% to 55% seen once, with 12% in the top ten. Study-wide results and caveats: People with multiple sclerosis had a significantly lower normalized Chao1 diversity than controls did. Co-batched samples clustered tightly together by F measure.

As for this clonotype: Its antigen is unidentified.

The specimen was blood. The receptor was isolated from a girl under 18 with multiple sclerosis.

CDR3 in amino acids: CASSLWRQPQHF. Written as DNA, the CDR3 is TGTGCCAGCAGTTTATGGCGGCAGCCCCAGCATTTT. The genes are TRBV28 and TRBJ1-5, with unresolved D. CDR1 and CDR2 (germline): MDHEN, SYDVKM. The CDR3 has 12 residues. Trimming took off 0 bases at V and 7 bases at J, with 4 bases between the two ends. The full variable domain, rest sourced from reference TRBV28 and TRBJ1-5, is DVKVTQSSRYLVKRTGEKVFLECVQDMDHENMFWYRQDPGLGLRLIYFSYDVKMKEKGDIPEGYSVSREKKERFSLILESASTNQTSMYLCASSLWRQPQHFGDGTRLSIL.